This is a list of T cell receptor beta chains from one sample in a study of vaccination and CD4 T cells after COVID-19. Which antigens these TCRs recognize remains unknown. TCRdb passed the PCR reads through MiXCR, listing each CDR3 protein once. The top ten clones hold about 27% of a sample with approximately 23,000 distinct CDR3 sequences, about two fifths of them seen once. The specimen comprised CD4+ T cells from blood, cultured in vitro, sampled about 7 months after SARS-CoV-2 vaccination. Source of these receptors: a human donor who had recovered from COVID-19. CDR3s include the opening cysteine and the closing phenylalanine or tryptophan. The order of the fields is D gene, V gene, clone size, J gene, CDR3 DNA, CDR3 protein. D genes are given only for firm matches. The size entry is marked missing in some rows and otherwise reads once, few, many or a size class.

TRBD1,TRBV5-8,NA,TRBJ2-3,TGTGCCAGCAGCGTGGGACAGGGCAGCACAGATACGCAGTATTTT,CASSVGQGSTDTQYF
NA,TRBV7-2,NA,TRBJ2-1,TGTGCCGGGGGAGGCTCCTACAATGAGCAGTTCTTC,CAGGGSYNEQFF
NA,TRBV6-1,NA,TRBJ1-6,TGTGCCAGCAGTCCACAGGGTTACAATTCACCCCTCCACTTT,CASSPQGYNSPLHF
NA,TRBV20-1,few,TRBJ2-3,TGCAGTGCTAGGCCCGGCAGACGGACCCTCGGGGATACGCAGTATTTT,CSARPGRRTLGDTQYF
NA,TRBV4-1,few,TRBJ2-3,TGCGCCAGCAGCCAACGGGAGCAAGATACGCAGTATTTT,CASSQREQDTQYF
NA,TRBV14,NA,TRBJ1-6,TGTGCCAGCAGGACCGGGATAGAGGGTTCACCCCTCCACTTT,CASRTGIEGSPLHF
TRBD1,TRBV6-1,few,TRBJ2-3,TGTGCCAGCAGGACAGGGGGCGCTTATACGCAGTATTTT,CASRTGGAYTQYF
TRBD2,TRBV7-9,few,TRBJ2-7,TGTGCCAGCAGCTCCGCCCCCGGACTAGCGGGGGGTTCCTACGAGCAGTACTTC,CASSSAPGLAGGSYEQYF
TRBD1,TRBV5-1,NA,TRBJ1-2,TGCGCCAGCAGCTTGGAGACAGGGGACTATGGCTACACCTTC,CASSLETGDYGYTF
TRBD1,TRBV10-1,few,TRBJ2-2,TGCGCCAGCAGGACTCGACAGGGGTCCACCGGGGAGCTGTTTTTT,CASRTRQGSTGELFF
NA,TRBV27,NA,TRBJ2-7,TGTGCCAGCTCCGGACAGCGGGGCACCTACGAGCAGTACTTC,CASSGQRGTYEQYF
NA,TRBV7-9,many,TRBJ1-6,TGTGCCAGCAGCCGTCTCTATAATTCACCCCTCCACTTT,CASSRLYNSPLHF
NA,TRBV7-7,few,TRBJ2-5,TGTGCTAGCAGCTTAGGTACCGGGGCTGAGACCCAGTACTTC,CASSLGTGAETQYF
NA,TRBV20-1,NA,TRBJ2-5,TGCAGTGCTCCTAAGGACAACCAAGAGACCCAGTACTTC,CSAPKDNQETQYF
TRBD1,TRBV20-1,NA,TRBJ2-7,TGCAGTGCCACCACCGGGACAGCCGCCTCCCCCTACGAGCAGTACTTC,CSATTGTAASPYEQYF
NA,TRBV6-1,NA,TRBJ1-2,TGTGCCAGCAGGCCGGGGCCCCAGATCTATGGCTACACCTTC,CASRPGPQIYGYTF
NA,TRBV4-1,NA,TRBJ1-6,TGCGCCAGCAGCCATGGGGCGAACAATTCACCCCTCCACTTT,CASSHGANNSPLHF
TRBD2,TRBV7-2,NA,TRBJ2-3,TGTGCCAGCAGCCGACTAGCGGGGGTTACAGATACGCAGTATTTT,CASSRLAGVTDTQYF
NA,TRBV10-3,NA,TRBJ2-3,TGTGCCATCAGTGGTAATAGCGCAGATACGCAGTATTTT,CAISGNSADTQYF
TRBD2,TRBV20-1,NA,TRBJ2-1,TGCAGTGCCGTAGCGGGAGGGTTGTATGAGCAGTTCTTC,CSAVAGGLYEQFF
TRBD2,TRBV28,few,TRBJ2-7,TGTGCCAGCAGAACACTAGCGGGAGGTAACGAGCAGTACTTC,CASRTLAGGNEQYF
NA,TRBV2,NA,TRBJ2-7,TGTGCCGGTGGGGGGAGAGAGGTCCACGAGCAGTACTTC,CAGGGREVHEQYF
TRBD1,TRBV29-1,NA,TRBJ1-2,TGCAGCGTAGGGACAGGGTACCCTTCTTATGGCTACACCTTC,CSVGTGYPSYGYTF
NA,TRBV6-1,NA,TRBJ1-1,TGTGCCAGCACGCCTCCCGGGGTTAACACTGAAGCTTTCTTT,CASTPPGVNTEAFF
NA,TRBV30,NA,TRBJ1-5,TGTGCCTGGACTCGGGGGGATGAACAGCCCCAGCATTTT,CAWTRGDEQPQHF
NA,TRBV29-1,few,TRBJ1-1,TGCAGCGTTGTTAGGGGGATGGGGACTGAAGCTTTCTTT,CSVVRGMGTEAFF
NA,TRBV20-1,NA,TRBJ1-4,TGCAGTGCTAGGAAGGGGGGGGCTAATGAAAAACTGTTTTTT,CSARKGGANEKLFF
TRBD2,TRBV7-3,few,TRBJ2-3,TGTGCCAGCAGCTTAGGAACTAGCGGGACGCAGTATTTT,CASSLGTSGTQYF
NA,TRBV27,few,TRBJ2-2,TGTGCCACCAGGGGATGGGGGGACACCGGGGAGCTGTTTTTT,CATRGWGDTGELFF